What follows are 21 T cell receptor beta chains derived from one specimen sequenced in a study of shared clonotypes between healthy human individuals. Clones were sequenced by immunoSEQ multiplex PCR, and TCRdb holds only the in-frame ones, with some missing. The profile shows roughly 500,000 clones, roughly three quarters of them singletons. The sample comprised PBMCs. Receptors were obtained from a middle-aged woman in good health. Some clones in this sample may be carry-over from other donors' samples.

V gene TRBV9 combines with J gene TRBJ2-5, with TRBD2 as a possible D gene (6 bases). This CDR3 is built from 14 residues. Between the trimmed V and J ends, which lost 0 bases and 4 bases, there was a span of 10 bases. Germline V gives CDR1 SGDLS, CDR2 YYNGEE. Here the CDR3 DNA reads TGTGCCAGCAGCGTAGAGGGACTCTTAGAGACCCAGTACTTC. Translating it yields CASSVEGLLETQYF.

The chain's CDR3 is CASGRGAAGEQYF. The CDR3 bases are TGTGCCAGCGGTAGGGGCGCGGCGGGCGAGCAGTACTTC. V is TRBV28 and J is TRBJ2-7; D could derive from TRBD1 or TRBD2 (5 bases each). V was cut by 8 bases and J by 6 bases, with 17 bases left in between. CDR1 and CDR2 (germline): MDHEN, SYDVKM. The CDR3 covers 13 residues. The whole variable domain, remainder taken from reference TRBV28 and TRBJ2-7, is DVKVTQSSRYLVKRTGEKVFLECVQDMDHENMFWYRQDPGLGLRLIYFSYDVKMKEKGDIPEGYSVSREKKERFSLILESASTNQTSMYLCASGRGAAGEQYFGPGTRLTVT.

This clone came up once. This sequence joins TRBV9 and TRBJ2-1, with 7 positions matching TRBD2. Germline CDR1 reads SGDLS; CDR2 reads YYNGEE. This CDR3 is 15 amino acids long. V lost 0 bases, J lost 8 bases, and 8 bases stayed unmatched. CDR3 region: CASSVVGRDWDEQFF. DNA of the CDR3: TGTGCCAGCAGCGTAGTTGGGAGGGATTGGGATGAGCAGTTCTTC. The variable domain in full, with the rest retrieved from reference TRBV9 and TRBJ2-1, is DSGVTQTPKHLITATGQRVTLRCSPRSGDLSVYWYQQSLDQGLQFLIQYYNGEERAKGNILERFSAQQFPDLHSELNLSSLELGDSALYFCASSVVGRDWDEQFFGPGTRLTVL.

Here the CDR3 reads CASSLEYEQYF. CDR3 coding DNA: TGTGCCAGCAGCTTAGAGTACGAGCAGTACTTC. The V gene is TRBV7-2, the J gene TRBJ2-7; D is unresolved. V lost 1 base to trimming and J lost 4 bases, with 2 bases between them. There are 11 residues in the CDR3. Germline loops: CDR1 SGHTA, CDR2 FQGNSA.

The chain combines TRBV30 with TRBJ2-7, with TRBD2 as a possible D gene (5 bases). Germline CDR1 reads GTSNPN; CDR2 reads SVGIG (reference sequence). The length of the CDR3 is 13 residues. Trimming removed 0 bases from V and 4 bases from J, with 10 bases in between. In DNA, the CDR3 is TGTGCCTGGAGTGTCACGCGGGTTTACGAGCAGTACTTC. Amino acid sequence: CAWSVTRVYEQYF.

The genes are TRBV5-4 and TRBJ2-5; 11 nucleotides align to TRBD2. CDR1 and CDR2 from the germline V gene are SGHNT and YYREEE (reference sequence). Trimming cost V 0 bases and J 4 bases; bases outside gene matches: 8. The CDR3 has 17 amino acids. CDR3 sequence: CASSLAASGRRGETQYF. For the CDR3, the DNA is TGTGCCAGCAGCTTGGCGGCTAGCGGGAGGAGGGGAGAGACCCAGTACTTC.

J is TRBJ1-1 and V is TRBV2; D not resolved. CDR1 SNHLY and CDR2 FYNNEI come from the germline V gene. This CDR3 comprises 14 residues. V lost 1 base and J lost 6, with 12 bases in between. The CDR3 loop is CASSEDSRLSEAFF. CDR3 DNA sequence: TGTGCCAGCAGTGAAGACAGCCGTCTCTCTGAAGCTTTCTTT.

The rearrangement uses TRBV14 and TRBJ2-5, with D tentatively TRBD2 (5 bases). This CDR3 has 14 residues. The V end lost 3 bases, the J end lost 5 bases, and 13 bases lay between the germline ends. Germline V gene sequence: CDR1 SGHDN, CDR2 FVKESK. The CDR3 nucleotides read TGTGCCAGCAGCCAGGAAGGGAGTTATGAGACCCAGTACTTC. Translation: CASSQEGSYETQYF.

V is TRBV27 and J is TRBJ2-7; TRBD1 might be the D (5 bases). Germline V CDR1 and CDR2: MNHEY, SMNVEV (reference sequence). The CDR3 sequence is 12 residues long. The germline V and J ends were trimmed by 7 bases and 2 bases, with 9 bases remaining between them. DNA for the CDR3: TGTGCCAGCATGGCAGGGCCCTACGAGCAGTACTTC. It encodes CASMAGPYEQYF.

This clone was picked up many times. The CDR3 DNA follows: TGTGCCAGCAGTTTGGAAGCGGGAAGGTTTGACATTCAGTACTTC. Its protein product is CASSLEAGRFDIQYF. V usage is TRBV27 and J usage is TRBJ2-4, with 7 nucleotides matching TRBD2. The J segment lost 8 bases and the V segment lost 3 bases, leaving 10 bases of the junction unmatched. The CDR3 has 15 amino acids. In germline, CDR1 is MNHEY, CDR2 SMNVEV (reference sequence).

This clone was recorded a few times. The chain couples TRBV30 to TRBJ1-2; D gene ambiguous. The CDR3 sequence is 13 residues long. The germline V gene has CDR1 GTSNPN and CDR2 SVGIG (reference sequence). Trimming stripped 1 base from V and 4 bases from J, with 10 bases between. This CDR3 reads CAWSGAAPYGYTF. The CDR3 nucleotides are TGTGCCTGGAGTGGGGCGGCACCCTATGGCTACACCTTC.

The chain employs TRBV28 and TRBJ1-5; 7 nucleotides align to TRBD1. V shed 5 bases and J 6 bases; nucleotides not matched to a gene: 10. Germline CDR1 and CDR2: MDHEN and SYDVKM. The CDR3 extends over 15 amino acids. The CDR3 loop reads CASSGTGVFGQPQHF. CDR3 sequence (DNA): TGTGCCAGCAGTGGAACAGGGGTTTTTGGTCAGCCCCAGCATTTT.

The sample holds a few counts of this clone. This rearrangement joins TRBV30 to TRBJ1-1; possible D gene TRBD1, 5 bases. There are 12 residues in the CDR3. V shed 2 bases and J shed 14 bases, with 18 bases lying between them. Germline CDR1 is GTSNPN and CDR2 is SVGIG (reference sequence). Here the CDR3 reads CAWSPTRGLGFF. CDR3 nucleotides: TGTGCCTGGAGTCCTACGCGGGGCCTGGGGTTCTTT.

This chain uses TRBV9 with TRBJ2-5, with 9 bases that match TRBD2. The DNA end is more similar to TRBJ2-7, so the J call may be wrong. CDR1 and CDR2 (germline): SGDLS, YYNGEE. The CDR3 is 15 amino acids. CDR3 protein: CASSRTSERSYEQYF. The CDR3 nucleotides read TGTGCCAGCAGCCGGACTAGCGAGCGGTCCTACGAGCAGTACTTC.

Turning to this clone: The identical CDR3 is also encoded by other nucleotide sequences in the sample. This rearrangement joins TRBV5-1 to TRBJ2-5; D might be TRBD2 (6 bases). Germline CDR1 is SGHRS and CDR2 is YFSETQ. The CDR3 sequence is 14 residues long. V dropped 0 bases and J dropped 3 bases, with 9 bases sitting between them. CDR3 in DNA: TGCGCCAGCAGCTTGGGCGGAGGGGAAGAGACCCAGTACTTC. This sequence encodes CASSLGGGEETQYF.

This clone was counted a few times. The chain is built from TRBV7-3 and TRBJ2-5; 8 nucleotides align to TRBD2. CDR1 SGHTA and CDR2 FQGTGA come from the germline V gene. The junction had 15 bases not matched to a gene; V was cut back by 6 bases and J by 3 bases. The CDR3 extends over 17 amino acids. CDR3 sequence reads: CASRIPGLVRGEETQYF. In DNA, the CDR3 is TGTGCCAGCAGGATACCGGGACTAGTAAGAGGGGAAGAGACCCAGTACTTC. The variable domain in full, with the rest retrieved from reference TRBV7-3 and TRBJ2-5, is GAGVSQTPSNKVTEKGKYVELRCDPISGHTALYWYRQSLGQGPEFLIYFQGTGAADDSGLPNDRFFAVRPEGSVSTLKIQRTERGDSAVYLCASRIPGLVRGEETQYFGPGTRLLVL.

V and J are TRBV11-2 and TRBJ2-5, with 7 bases matching TRBD2. V shed 1 base, J shed 1 base, and the junction held 3 bases outside the gene matches. There are 15 residues in the CDR3. The germline V gene encodes CDR1 SGHAT and CDR2 FQNNGV. CDR3: CASSLAAGTQETQYF. As DNA, the CDR3 is TGTGCCAGCAGCTTAGCAGCGGGGACCCAAGAGACCCAGTACTTC.

A remark on this clone: This sample also contains other DNA sequences that code for the same CDR3. CDR3 sequence reads: CASSPDTTYEQYF. The CDR3 DNA sequence: TGTGCCAGCTCACCTGACACTACCTACGAGCAGTACTTC. The chain recombines TRBV18 with TRBJ2-7; D not certain. V was clipped by 3 bases and J by 2 bases, with 8 bases between them. This CDR3 has 13 amino acids. CDR1 KGHSH and CDR2 LQKENI come from the germline V gene. The whole variable domain, filled in from reference TRBV18 and TRBJ2-7, reads NAGVMQNPRHLVRRRGQEARLRCSPMKGHSHVYWYRQLPEEGLKFMVYLQKENIIDESGMPKERFSAEFPKEGPSILRIQQVVRGDSAAYFCASSPDTTYEQYFGPGTRLTVT.

This clone appeared a few times. This CDR3 reads CASDGGTGVNEQFF. The CDR3 region has the DNA TGTGCCTCGGACGGTGGAACCGGAGTTAATGAGCAGTTCTTC. The chain couples TRBV28 to TRBJ2-1, with D uncertain. V was trimmed by 11 bases and J by 7 bases, leaving 21 bases between them. Germline assignment: CDR1 MDHEN and CDR2 SYDVKM. The length of the CDR3 is 14 residues. Full variable domain (outside the CDR3, taken from reference TRBV28 and TRBJ2-1): DVKVTQSSRYLVKRTGEKVFLECVQDMDHENMFWYRQDPGLGLRLIYFSYDVKMKEKGDIPEGYSVSREKKERFSLILESASTNQTSMYLCASDGGTGVNEQFFGPGTRLTVL.

This clone was recorded only once. The chain is built from TRBV6-4 and TRBJ2-6, with unresolved D. Germline loops: CDR1 MRHNA, CDR2 SNTAGT. V was shortened by 2 bases and J by 0 bases, with 8 bases between the two germline ends. The CDR3 loop spans 16 amino acids. The CDR3 DNA follows: TGTGCCAGCAGTGACCGACCAAACTCTGGGGCCAACGTCCTGACTTTC. It codes for CASSDRPNSGANVLTF.

In nucleotides, the CDR3 is TGTGCCAGCAGCTTAGCGGGATGGGCAGATACGCAGTATTTT. It translates to CASSLAGWADTQYF. V gene TRBV7-9 combines with J gene TRBJ2-3; D not certain. Trimming shortened V by 0 bases and J by 4 bases, and 8 bases separated the two germline ends. Germline V gene data show CDR1 as SEHNR and CDR2 as FQNEAQ (reference sequence). This CDR3 has 14 amino acids.